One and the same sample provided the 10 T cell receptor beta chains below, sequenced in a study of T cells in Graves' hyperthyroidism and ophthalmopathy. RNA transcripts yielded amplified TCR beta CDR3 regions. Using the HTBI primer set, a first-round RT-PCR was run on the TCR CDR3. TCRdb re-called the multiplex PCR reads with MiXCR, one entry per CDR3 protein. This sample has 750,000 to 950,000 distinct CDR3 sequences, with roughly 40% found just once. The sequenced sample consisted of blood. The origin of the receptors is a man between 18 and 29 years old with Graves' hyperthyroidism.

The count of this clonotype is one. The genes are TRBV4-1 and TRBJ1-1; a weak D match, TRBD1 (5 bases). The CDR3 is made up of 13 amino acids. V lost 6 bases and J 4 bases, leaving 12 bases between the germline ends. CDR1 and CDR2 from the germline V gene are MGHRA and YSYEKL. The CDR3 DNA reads TGCGCCAGCAGGGTAGGGGTGGGCACTGAAGCTTTCTTT. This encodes CASRVGVGTEAFF.

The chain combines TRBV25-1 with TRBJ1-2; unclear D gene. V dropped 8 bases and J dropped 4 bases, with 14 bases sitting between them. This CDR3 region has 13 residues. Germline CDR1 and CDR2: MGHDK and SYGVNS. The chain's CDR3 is CASGTSWPYGYTF. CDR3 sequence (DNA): TGTGCCAGCGGTACATCCTGGCCCTATGGCTACACCTTC.

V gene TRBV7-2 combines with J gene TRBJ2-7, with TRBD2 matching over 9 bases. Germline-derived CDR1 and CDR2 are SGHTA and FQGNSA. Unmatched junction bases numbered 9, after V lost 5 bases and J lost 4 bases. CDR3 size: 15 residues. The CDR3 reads CASSSIIAGVYEQYF. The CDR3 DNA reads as TGTGCCAGCAGCAGTATAATAGCGGGAGTATACGAGCAGTACTTC.

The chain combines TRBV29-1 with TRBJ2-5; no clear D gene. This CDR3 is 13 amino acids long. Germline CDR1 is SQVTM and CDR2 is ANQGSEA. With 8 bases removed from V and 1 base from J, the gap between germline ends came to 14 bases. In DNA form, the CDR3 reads TGCAGCAGTGAAGGGTCAGTCCAAGAGACCCAGTACTTC. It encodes CSSEGSVQETQYF.

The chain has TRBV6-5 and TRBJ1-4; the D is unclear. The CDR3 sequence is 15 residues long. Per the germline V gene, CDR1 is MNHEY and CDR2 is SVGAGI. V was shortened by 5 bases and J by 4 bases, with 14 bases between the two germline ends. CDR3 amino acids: CASSTPGRVNEKLFF. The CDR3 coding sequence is TGTGCCAGCAGTACCCCGGGAAGGGTTAATGAAAAACTGTTTTTT.

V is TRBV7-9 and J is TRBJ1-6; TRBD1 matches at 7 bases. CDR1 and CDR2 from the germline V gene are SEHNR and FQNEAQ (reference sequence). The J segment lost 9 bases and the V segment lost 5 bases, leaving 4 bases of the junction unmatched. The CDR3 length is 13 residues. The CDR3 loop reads CASSPEGASPLHF. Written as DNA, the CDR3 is TGTGCCAGCAGCCCAGAGGGGGCTTCACCCCTCCACTTT.

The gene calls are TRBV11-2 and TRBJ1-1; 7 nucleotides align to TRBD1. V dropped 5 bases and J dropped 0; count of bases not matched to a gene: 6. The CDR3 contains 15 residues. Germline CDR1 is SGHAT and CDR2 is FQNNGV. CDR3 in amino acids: CASSPTGIMNTEAFF. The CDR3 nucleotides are TGTGCCAGCAGCCCGACAGGGATCATGAACACTGAAGCTTTCTTT.

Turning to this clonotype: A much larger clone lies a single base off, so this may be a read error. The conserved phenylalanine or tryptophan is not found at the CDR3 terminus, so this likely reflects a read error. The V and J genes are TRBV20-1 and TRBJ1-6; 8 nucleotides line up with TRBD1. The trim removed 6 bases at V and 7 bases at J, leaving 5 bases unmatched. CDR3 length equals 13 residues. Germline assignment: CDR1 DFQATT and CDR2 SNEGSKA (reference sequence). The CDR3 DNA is TGCAGTGCCAAGCGACAGGGGAATTCACCCCTCCACGTT. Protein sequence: CSAKRQGNSPLHV.

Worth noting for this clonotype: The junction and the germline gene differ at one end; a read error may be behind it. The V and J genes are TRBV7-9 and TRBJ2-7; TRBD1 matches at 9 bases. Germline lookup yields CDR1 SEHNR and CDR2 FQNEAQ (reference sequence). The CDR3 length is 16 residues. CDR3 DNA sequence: TGCGCCAGCAGCCATCCTTCGACAGGGGGGCCCTACGAGCAGTACTTC. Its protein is CASSHPSTGGPYEQYF.

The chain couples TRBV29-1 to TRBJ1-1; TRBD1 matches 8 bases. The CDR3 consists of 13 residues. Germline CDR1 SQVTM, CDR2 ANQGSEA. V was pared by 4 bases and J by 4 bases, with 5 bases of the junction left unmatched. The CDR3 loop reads CSVGTGLGTEAFF. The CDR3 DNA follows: TGCAGCGTTGGGACAGGGTTGGGCACTGAAGCTTTCTTT.